These 4 T cell receptor beta chains were all obtained from the same sample, sequenced in a study of shared clonotypes between healthy human individuals. The method was immunoSEQ multiplex PCR; TCRdb's version includes in-frame clones alone and lacks a portion of them. The data show about 380,000 clones, 90% to 98% seen once. The specimen was memory CD8+ T cells sorted from blood. The subset: CD45RO+ cells pooled with CCR7-negative TemRA cells. The receptors originated from a man aged 30 to 45 in good health.

This clone was recorded only once. This rearrangement joins TRBV7-8 to TRBJ2-1; 9 bases align to TRBD2. Germline V CDR1 and CDR2: SGHVS, FQNEAQ. V shed 5 bases and J 6 bases; nucleotides not matched to a gene: 14. CDR3 length: 17 residues. CDR3 DNA: TGTGCCAGCAGCCCCCGAGAGACTAGCGGAGGGGCCAATGAGCAGTTCTTC. This encodes CASSPRETSGGANEQFF.

The chain links TRBV2 to TRBJ2-2; tentatively, D is TRBD2 (6 bases). This CDR3 spans 17 amino acids. The V end was cut by 0 bases, the J end by 4 bases, with 15 bases between. Germline V gene data show CDR1 as SNHLY and CDR2 as FYNNEI. CDR3 in amino acids: CASSEAGIGGTTGELFF. For the CDR3, the DNA is TGTGCCAGCAGTGAAGCCGGAATTGGCGGGACCACCGGGGAGCTGTTTTTT.

This clone was seen just once. The chain joins TRBV7-9 to TRBJ2-7; D is unclear. V lost 4 bases and J lost 3, with 7 bases in between. Germline-derived CDR1 and CDR2 are SEHNR and FQNEAQ (reference sequence). There are 12 residues in the CDR3. In nucleotides, the CDR3 is TGTGCCAGCAGCTCCGGGTTCTACGAGCAGTACTTC. Translated: CASSSGFYEQYF.

The chain uses TRBV4-2 and TRBJ2-5, with D possibly matching TRBD2 (6 bases). The CDR3 length is 15 residues. V lost 3 bases and J lost 4, with 15 bases in between. Germline V gene sequence: CDR1 LGHNA, CDR2 YNFKEQ. The CDR3 DNA sequence: TGTGCCAGCAGCCATACGGGAGAGGGGAGAGAGACCCAGTACTTC. Amino acids: CASSHTGEGRETQYF.